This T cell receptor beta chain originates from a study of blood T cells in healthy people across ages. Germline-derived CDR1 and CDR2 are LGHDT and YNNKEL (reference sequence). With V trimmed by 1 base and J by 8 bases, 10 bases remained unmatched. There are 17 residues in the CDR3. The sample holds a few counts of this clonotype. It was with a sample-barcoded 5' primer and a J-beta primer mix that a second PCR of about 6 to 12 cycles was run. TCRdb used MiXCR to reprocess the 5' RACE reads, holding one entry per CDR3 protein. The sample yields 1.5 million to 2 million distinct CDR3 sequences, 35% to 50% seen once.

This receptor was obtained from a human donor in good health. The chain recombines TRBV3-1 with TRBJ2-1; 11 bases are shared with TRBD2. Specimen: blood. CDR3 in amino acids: CASSQASPGLAGHEQFF. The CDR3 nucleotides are TGTGCCAGCAGCCAAGCCTCCCCCGGACTAGCGGGTCATGAGCAGTTCTTC.